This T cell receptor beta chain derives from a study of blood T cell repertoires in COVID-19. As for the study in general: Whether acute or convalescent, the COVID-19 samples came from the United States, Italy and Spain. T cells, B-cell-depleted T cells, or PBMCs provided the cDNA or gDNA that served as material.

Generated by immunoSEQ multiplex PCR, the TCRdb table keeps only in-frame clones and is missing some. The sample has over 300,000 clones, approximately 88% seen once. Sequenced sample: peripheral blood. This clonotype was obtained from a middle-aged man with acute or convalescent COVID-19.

The CDR3 sequence: CASSLEGRYNEQFF. In nucleotides, the CDR3 is TGTGCCAGCAGCTTGGAGGGACGGTACAATGAGCAGTTCTTC. The genes are TRBV7-8 and TRBJ2-1, with a possible D match to TRBD2 (6 bases). Per the germline V gene, CDR1 is SGHVS and CDR2 is FQNEAQ. V was trimmed by 3 bases and J by 4 bases, leaving 10 bases between them. This CDR3 is built from 14 residues.